This is a list of T cell receptor beta chains from one sample in a study of shared clonotypes between healthy human individuals. Using immunoSEQ multiplex PCR, the repertoire was profiled, and TCRdb retains in-frame clones only, with some absent. The table shows about 2 million clones, with about 95% occurring only once. What was sequenced was naive CD8+ T cells sorted from blood. Every receptor here comes from a man between 18 and 29 years old in good health. The CDR3 runs from the conserved cysteine through the conserved F or W. Fields, in order: D gene, V gene, J gene, clone size, CDR3 DNA, CDR3 protein. The D gene is left open where the match is weak. Expanded clones get a size class; other rows say once, few or many, or leave the size out.

.	TRBV28	TRBJ1-1	.	TGTGCCAGCAGTCCATCCTTAGCCCCCGGATCCACTGAAGCTTTCTTT	CASSPSLAPGSTEAFF
.	TRBV5-3	TRBJ1-2	.	TGTGCCAGAAGCTCCTCGGGGAGGGGTTACTATGGCTACACCTTC	CARSSSGRGYYGYTF
.	TRBV5-1	TRBJ1-1	.	TGCGCCAGCAGGTTATCCACTGAAGCTTTCTTT	CASRLSTEAFF
.	TRBV5-1	TRBJ2-7	.	TGCGCCAGCAGCCGAACAGGGATCAACGAGCAGTACTTC	CASSRTGINEQYF
TRBD1	TRBV19	TRBJ1-5	.	TGTGCCAGTACAGGGGGCGAGGGCAATCAGCCCCAGCATTTT	CASTGGEGNQPQHF
.	TRBV4-1	TRBJ2-3	.	TGCGCCAGCAGCCAAGCCATTGATACGCAGTATTTT	CASSQAIDTQYF
.	TRBV6-5	TRBJ2-7	.	TGTGCCAGCAGCCACCCTAGTGGGATGGACGAGCAGTACTTC	CASSHPSGMDEQYF
.	TRBV7-9	TRBJ2-7	once	TGTGCCAGCAGCTTAGGGGTTGGAAACAGGGCCCTCGAGCAGTACTTC	CASSLGVGNRALEQYF
.	TRBV5-6	TRBJ1-2	.	TGTGCCAGCAGCCCCTGGGGGGCAGGTGGCTACACCTTC	CASSPWGAGGYTF
TRBD2	TRBV27	TRBJ2-3	.	TGTGCCAGCAGTTTATTACTAGCGGTGAGCACAGATACGCAGTATTTT	CASSLLLAVSTDTQYF
.	TRBV27	TRBJ1-1	.	TGTGCCAGCAGCCTCGACACGATGAACACTGAAGCTTTCTTT	CASSLDTMNTEAFF
TRBD1	TRBV9	TRBJ1-2	.	TGTGCCAGCAGCGGGGTGACAGGGGGAAACTATGGCTACACCTTC	CASSGVTGGNYGYTF
.	TRBV13	TRBJ2-1	.	TGTGCCAGCAGCTTGGGAGGTGAGCAGTTCTTC	CASSLGGEQFF
.	TRBV7-9	TRBJ1-1	.	TGTGCCAGCAGCCCAGGTTGGGGGGGAGGAAAAAACACTGAAGCTTTCTTT	CASSPGWGGGKNTEAFF
.	TRBV7-9	TRBJ1-2	once	TGTGCCAGCAGCCCCCAGGCTGGGAGCTATGGCTACACCTTC	CASSPQAGSYGYTF
.	TRBV2	TRBJ2-3	.	TGTGCCAGCAGTGTGGTTGATACGCAGTATTTT	CASSVVDTQYF
TRBD1	TRBV27	TRBJ2-3	.	TGTGCCAGCGGACCTGGGCCGGGACAGGGTAAGGATACGCAGTATTTT	CASGPGPGQGKDTQYF
.	TRBV6-1	TRBJ2-7	.	TGTGCCAGCAGAACAGACGGATCCTACGAGCAGTACTTC	CASRTDGSYEQYF
TRBD1	TRBV7-9	TRBJ2-2	.	TGTGCCAGCAGCGGACAGGGGCGGCACACCGGGGAGCTGTTTTTT	CASSGQGRHTGELFF
.	TRBV21-1	TRBJ2-7	few	TGTGCCAGCGCTTCGACCCGATACGAGCAGTACTTC	CASASTRYEQYF
.	TRBV27	TRBJ2-7	.	TGTGCCAGCAGCCTGGGACACGTCTACGAGCAGTACTTC	CASSLGHVYEQYF
.	TRBV4-1	TRBJ1-5	.	TGCGCCAGCAGCCAACATTGGGCGGAAGGCAATCAGCCCCAGCATTTT	CASSQHWAEGNQPQHF
.	TRBV30	TRBJ1-1	.	TGTGCCTGGAGGTCGGGCTTGAACACTGAAGCTTTCTTT	CAWRSGLNTEAFF
.	TRBV2	TRBJ2-3	.	TGTGCCAGCAGTGAAGCGGACGGTCTCACAGATACGCAGTATTTT	CASSEADGLTDTQYF
TRBD2	TRBV2	TRBJ2-3	.	TGTGCCAGCAGTGAAGTGGCTAGCGGGGGGGGACCGGAGTATTTT	CASSEVASGGGPEYF
TRBD1	TRBV4-3	TRBJ2-1	.	TGCGCCAGCAGCCACCGACAGGGGCAATACAATGAGCAGTTCTTC	CASSHRQGQYNEQFF
TRBD1	TRBV25-1	TRBJ2-7	few	TGTGCCAGCAGTGAATCGGGACAGGGAGGCGAGCAGTACTTC	CASSESGQGGEQYF